The 11 T cell receptor beta chains reported below all come from one sample, sequenced in a study of CD8+ T cells in alopecia areata. Investigators isolated RNA and reverse transcribed it into cDNA to act as the sequencing template. Sequencing was performed with immunoSEQ multiplex PCR; in TCRdb, only in-frame clones are kept and a portion is missing. The sample yields roughly 200,000 clones, 45% to 75% seen once. Treatment of the sample: oral pan-JAK inhibitor, 5-10 mg twice daily. Source: CD4+ T cells sorted from blood, taken at week 4, from a patient treated with tofacitinib. The receptors were sampled from a human donor with alopecia areata.

The chain joins TRBV7-6 to TRBJ2-7; 9 nucleotides match TRBD1. The junction had 4 bases not matched to a gene; V was cut back by 4 bases and J by 3 bases. From germline, CDR1 is SGHVS and CDR2 FNYEAQ. The CDR3 has 14 residues. CDR3 in amino acids: CASSSGTGHYEQYF. As DNA, the CDR3 is TGTGCCAGCAGCTCGGGGACAGGGCACTACGAGCAGTACTTC.

The V gene is TRBV9, the J gene TRBJ2-7; 11 bases match TRBD1. The ends lost 6 bases at V and 6 bases at J; junction bases unmatched: 8. Germline loops: CDR1 SGDLS, CDR2 YYNGEE. This CDR3 has 14 residues. CDR3 coding DNA: TGTGCCAGCAACCCCTCCGGGACAGGGGGCGAGCAGTACTTC. Its translation: CASNPSGTGGEQYF.

This clone was recorded only once. V gene TRBV27 combines with J gene TRBJ1-1; D not certain. Per germline, CDR1 MNHEY and CDR2 SMNVEV (reference sequence). The CDR3 covers 14 residues. Trimming removed 6 bases at V and 0 bases at J, with 11 bases between. The CDR3 DNA sequence: TGTGCCAGCAGCCTCGCTAGCTTGAACACTGAAGCTTTCTTT. As protein: CASSLASLNTEAFF.

This chain connects TRBV11-2 to TRBJ2-7, with 9 bases that match TRBD1. V was pared by 4 bases and J by 3 bases, with 4 bases of the junction left unmatched. CDR3 length equals 14 residues. CDR1 is SGHAT and CDR2 is FQNNGV in the germline V gene. CDR3 DNA sequence: TGTGCCAGCAGCTCCGACAGGGGGGTCTACGAGCAGTACTTC. This encodes CASSSDRGVYEQYF.

There are a few counts of this clone. The chain recombines TRBV7-9 with TRBJ1-1, with 8 bases identical to TRBD1. The CDR3 consists of 12 residues. V dropped 5 bases and J dropped 8; count of bases not matched to a gene: 4. Germline values: CDR1 SEHNR, CDR2 FQNEAQ (reference sequence). The CDR3 region is CASSDRDREAFF. CDR3 sequence (DNA): TGTGCCAGCAGCGACCGGGACAGGGAAGCTTTCTTT.

In this sample, this clone turned up a few times. This sequence joins TRBV5-4 and TRBJ1-3; D may be TRBD1 (5 bases). Per germline, CDR1 SGHNT and CDR2 YYREEE (reference sequence). V was pared by 3 bases and J by 0 bases, with 10 bases between. This CDR3 spans 15 amino acids. The CDR3 is CASSWRGASGNTIYF. CDR3 sequence (DNA): TGTGCCAGCAGCTGGAGGGGAGCCTCTGGAAACACCATATATTTT.

The rearrangement uses TRBV5-1 and TRBJ2-3; no firm D call. V lost 2 bases and J lost 0, with 7 bases in between. This CDR3 region has 14 residues. The germline V gene has CDR1 SGHRS and CDR2 YFSETQ. The CDR3 coding sequence is TGCGCCAGCAGCTTATCCCAAAGCACAGATACGCAGTATTTT. Protein product: CASSLSQSTDTQYF.

CDR3 nucleotide sequence: TGCGCCAGCAGCTTTACGACAGGGGCCCTCACCGGGGAGCTGTTTTTT. Its translation: CASSFTTGALTGELFF. This chain uses TRBV5-1 with TRBJ2-2; 8 nucleotides agree with TRBD1. J lost 4 bases, V lost 2 bases, and 7 bases had no gene match. The CDR3 has 16 amino acids. CDR1 is SGHRS, CDR2 YFSETQ, per germline.

CDR3 coding DNA: TGTGCCAGCAGTTACCGCCAGGAGGATCAGCCCCAGCATTTT. Residues: CASSYRQEDQPQHF. This chain joins TRBV6-6 and TRBJ1-5; no definite D call. Germline assignment: CDR1 MNHNY and CDR2 SVGAGI (reference sequence). The CDR3 has 14 residues. V was trimmed by 2 bases and J by 5 bases, leaving 10 bases between them.

V gene TRBV2 combines with J gene TRBJ2-7; 8 nucleotides agree with TRBD2. CDR3 length equals 14 residues. Germline CDR1 is SNHLY and CDR2 is FYNNEI. V lost 6 bases, J lost 2 bases, and 6 bases stayed unmatched. The chain's CDR3 is CASRSSGAAYEQYF. CDR3 in DNA: TGTGCCAGCAGGAGTAGCGGGGCCGCCTACGAGCAGTACTTC. The full variable domain, in which reference TRBV2 and TRBJ2-7 provide the parts outside the CDR3, is EPEVTQTPSHQVTQMGQEVILRCVPISNHLYFYWYRQILGQKVEFLVSFYNNEISEKSEIFDDQFSVERPDGSNFTLKIRSTKLEDSAMYFCASRSSGAAYEQYFGPGTRLTVT.

This chain connects TRBV10-3 to TRBJ2-5; D ambiguous. The CDR3 is 13 residues long. The germline V gene has CDR1 ENHRY and CDR2 SYGVKD. V was clipped by 0 bases and J by 4 bases, with 6 bases between them. Here the CDR3 DNA reads TGTGCCATCAGTGAGTCGATCGTAGAGACCCAGTACTTC. Encoded protein: CAISESIVETQYF.